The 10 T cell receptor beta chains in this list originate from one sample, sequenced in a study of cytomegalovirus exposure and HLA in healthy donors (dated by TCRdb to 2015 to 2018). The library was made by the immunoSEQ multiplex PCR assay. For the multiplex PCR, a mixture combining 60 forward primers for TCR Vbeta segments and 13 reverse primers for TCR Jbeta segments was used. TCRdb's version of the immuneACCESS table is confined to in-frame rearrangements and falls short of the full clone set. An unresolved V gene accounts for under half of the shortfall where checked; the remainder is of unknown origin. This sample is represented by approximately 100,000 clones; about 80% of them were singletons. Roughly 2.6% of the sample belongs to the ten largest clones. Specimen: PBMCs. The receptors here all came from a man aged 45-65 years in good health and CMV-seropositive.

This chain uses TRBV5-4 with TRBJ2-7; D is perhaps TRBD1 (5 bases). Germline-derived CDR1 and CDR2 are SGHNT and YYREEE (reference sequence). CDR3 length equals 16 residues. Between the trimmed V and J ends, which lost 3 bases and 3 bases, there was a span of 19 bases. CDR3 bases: TGTGCCAGCAGCTATGACAGAGTAGGGTACGACTACGAGCAGTACTTC. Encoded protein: CASSYDRVGYDYEQYF.

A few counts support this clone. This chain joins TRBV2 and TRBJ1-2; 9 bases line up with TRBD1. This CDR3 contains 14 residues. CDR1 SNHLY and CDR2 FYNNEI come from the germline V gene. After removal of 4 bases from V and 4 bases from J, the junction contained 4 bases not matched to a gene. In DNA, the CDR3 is TGTGCCAGCAGTGGCGTGACAGGGGGCTATGGCTACACCTTC. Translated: CASSGVTGGYGYTF.

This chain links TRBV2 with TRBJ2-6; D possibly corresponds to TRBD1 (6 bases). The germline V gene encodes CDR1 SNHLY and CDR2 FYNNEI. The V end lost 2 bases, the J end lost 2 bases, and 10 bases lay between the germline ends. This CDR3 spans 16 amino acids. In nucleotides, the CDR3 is TGTGCCAGCAGTGAAAACAGGGCGGCTGGGGCCAACGTCCTGACTTTC. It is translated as CASSENRAAGANVLTF.

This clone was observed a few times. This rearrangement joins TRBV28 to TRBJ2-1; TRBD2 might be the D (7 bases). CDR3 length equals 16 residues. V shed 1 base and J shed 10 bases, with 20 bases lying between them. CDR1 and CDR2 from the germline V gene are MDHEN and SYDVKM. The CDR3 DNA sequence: TGTGCCAGCAGTTTATTTTCTGGTGGGGGGAGGGGGGAGCAGTTCTTC. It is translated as CASSLFSGGGRGEQFF.

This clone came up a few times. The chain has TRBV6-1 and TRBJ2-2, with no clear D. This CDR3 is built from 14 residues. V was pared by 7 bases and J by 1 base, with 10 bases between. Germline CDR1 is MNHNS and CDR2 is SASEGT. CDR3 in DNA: TGTGCCAGCACGCCCGTTAGGAACACCGGGGAGCTGTTTTTT. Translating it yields CASTPVRNTGELFF.

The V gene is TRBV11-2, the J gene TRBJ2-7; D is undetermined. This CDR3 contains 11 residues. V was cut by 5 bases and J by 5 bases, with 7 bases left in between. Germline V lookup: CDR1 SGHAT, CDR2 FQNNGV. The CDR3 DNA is TGTGCCAGCAGCCATTCAAACGAGCAGTACTTC. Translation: CASSHSNEQYF.

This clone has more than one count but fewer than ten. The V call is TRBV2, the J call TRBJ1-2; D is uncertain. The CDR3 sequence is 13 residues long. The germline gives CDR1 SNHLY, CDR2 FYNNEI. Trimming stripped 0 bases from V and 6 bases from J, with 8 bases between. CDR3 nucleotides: TGTGCCAGCAGTGAAGCCAGACGGGATGGCTACACCTTC. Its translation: CASSEARRDGYTF.

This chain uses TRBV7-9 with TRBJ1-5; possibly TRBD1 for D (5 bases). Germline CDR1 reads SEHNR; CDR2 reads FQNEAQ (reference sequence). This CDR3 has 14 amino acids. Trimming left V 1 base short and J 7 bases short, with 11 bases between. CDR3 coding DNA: TGTGCCAGCAGCTTAGGCAGGGTCGAACAGCCCCAGCATTTT. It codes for CASSLGRVEQPQHF. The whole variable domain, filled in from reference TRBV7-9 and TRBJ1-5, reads DTGVSQNPRHKITKRGQNVTFRCDPISEHNRLYWYRQTLGQGPEFLTYFQNEAQLEKSRLLSDRFSAERPKGSFSTLEIQRTEQGDSAMYLCASSLGRVEQPQHFGDGTRLSIL.

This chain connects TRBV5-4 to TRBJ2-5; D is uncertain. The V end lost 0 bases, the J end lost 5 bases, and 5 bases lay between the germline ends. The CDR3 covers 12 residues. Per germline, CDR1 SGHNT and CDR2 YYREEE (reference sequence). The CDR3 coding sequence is TGTGCCAGCAGCTTGGGTCAGGAGACCCAGTACTTC. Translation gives CASSLGQETQYF.

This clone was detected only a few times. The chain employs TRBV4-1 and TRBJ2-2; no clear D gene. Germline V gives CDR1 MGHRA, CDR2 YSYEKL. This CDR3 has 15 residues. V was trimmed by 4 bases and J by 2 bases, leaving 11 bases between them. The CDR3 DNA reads TGCGCCAGCAGCCTCTGGTCCACTAACACCGGGGAGCTGTTTTTT. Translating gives CASSLWSTNTGELFF.